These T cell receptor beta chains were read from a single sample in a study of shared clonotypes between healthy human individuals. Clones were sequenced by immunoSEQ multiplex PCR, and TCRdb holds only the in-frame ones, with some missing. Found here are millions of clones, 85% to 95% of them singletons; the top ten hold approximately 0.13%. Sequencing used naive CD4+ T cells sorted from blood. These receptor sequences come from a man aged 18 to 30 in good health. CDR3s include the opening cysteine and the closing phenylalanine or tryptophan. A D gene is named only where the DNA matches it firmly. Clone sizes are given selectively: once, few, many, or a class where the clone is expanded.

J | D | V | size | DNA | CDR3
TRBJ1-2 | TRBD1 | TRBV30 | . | TGTGCCTGGGAGGACAGGGGGCGAAACTATGGCTACACCTTC | CAWEDRGRNYGYTF
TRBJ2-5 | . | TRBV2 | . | TGTGCCAGCAAGCTAGAACAGACCCAGTACTTC | CASKLEQTQYF
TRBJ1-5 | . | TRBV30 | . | TGTGCCTGGAGTGTGGGCACATCTAGCAATCAGCCCCAGCATTTT | CAWSVGTSSNQPQHF
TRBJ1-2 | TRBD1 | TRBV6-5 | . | TGTGCCAGCAGAGGGGACAGGGCGGGCGGCTACACCTTC | CASRGDRAGGYTF
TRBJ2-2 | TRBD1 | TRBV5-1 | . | TGCGCCAGCAGGCTACAGGGGCAAGCCGGGGAGCTGTTTTTT | CASRLQGQAGELFF
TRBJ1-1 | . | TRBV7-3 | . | TGTGCCAGCAGCTTGGGCGGTCTGGACACTGAAGCTTTCTTT | CASSLGGLDTEAFF
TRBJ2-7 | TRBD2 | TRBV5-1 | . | TGCGCCAGCAGCGTGACTAGCGGGACCATCTACGAGCAGTACTTC | CASSVTSGTIYEQYF
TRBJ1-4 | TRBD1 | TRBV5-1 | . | TGCGCCAGCAGCTTGCGACAGGGCGGGGAAAAACTGTTTTTT | CASSLRQGGEKLFF
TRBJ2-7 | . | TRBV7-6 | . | TGTGCCAGCAGCCAACCCGACAGCTACGAGCAGTACTTC | CASSQPDSYEQYF
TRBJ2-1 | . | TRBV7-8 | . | TGTGCCAGCAGCTTACGTAGGCGGGGAGTCTACAATGAGCAGTTCTTC | CASSLRRRGVYNEQFF
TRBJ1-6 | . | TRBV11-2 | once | TGTGCCAGCAGCTCTACGAAGGGAGCGGGATATAATTCACCCCTCCACTTT | CASSSTKGAGYNSPLHF
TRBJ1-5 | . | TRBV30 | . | TGTGCCTGGAGTGTGAATAGCAATCAGCCCCAGCATTTT | CAWSVNSNQPQHF
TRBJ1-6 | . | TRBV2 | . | TGTGCCGGGACGTTCACGAGCTCCTATAATTCACCCCTCCACTTT | CAGTFTSSYNSPLHF
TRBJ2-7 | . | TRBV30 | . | TGTGCCTGGAATGCGGGTAGGTCCAACGAGCAGTACTTC | CAWNAGRSNEQYF
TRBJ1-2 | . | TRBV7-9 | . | TGTGCCAGCAGCTTAACGATTGACTATGGCTACACCTTC | CASSLTIDYGYTF
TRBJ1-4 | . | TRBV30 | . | TGTGCCGGGGGGCATAATGAAAAACTGTTTTTT | CAGGHNEKLFF
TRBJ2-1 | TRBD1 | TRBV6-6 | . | TGTGCCAGCAGATTACACCGGGACAGGGGAGGTGATGAGCAGTTCTTC | CASRLHRDRGGDEQFF
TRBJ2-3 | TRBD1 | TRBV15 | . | TGTGCCACCAGCAGAGATGGGGACAGGGGGGATACGCAGTATTTT | CATSRDGDRGDTQYF
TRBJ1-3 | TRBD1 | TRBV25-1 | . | TGTGCCAGCAGTGAATTAGGCAGGGGGAATTCTGGAAACACCATATATTTT | CASSELGRGNSGNTIYF
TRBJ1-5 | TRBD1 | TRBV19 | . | TGTGCCAGTAGTATGAATATCGTTCTGACAGGGGACGATCAGCCCCAGCATTTT | CASSMNIVLTGDDQPQHF